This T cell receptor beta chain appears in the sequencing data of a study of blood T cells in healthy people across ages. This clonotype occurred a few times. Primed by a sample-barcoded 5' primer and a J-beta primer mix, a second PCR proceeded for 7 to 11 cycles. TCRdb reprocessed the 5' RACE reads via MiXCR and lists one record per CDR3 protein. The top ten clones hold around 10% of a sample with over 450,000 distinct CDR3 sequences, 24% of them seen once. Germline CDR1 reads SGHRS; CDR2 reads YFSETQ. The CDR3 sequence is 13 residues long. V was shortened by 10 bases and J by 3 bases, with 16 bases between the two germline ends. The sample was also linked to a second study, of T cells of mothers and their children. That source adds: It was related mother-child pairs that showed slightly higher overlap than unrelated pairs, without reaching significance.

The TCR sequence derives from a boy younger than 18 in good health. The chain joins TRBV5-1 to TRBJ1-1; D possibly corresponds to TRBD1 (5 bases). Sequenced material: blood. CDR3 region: CAPPGPGYTEAFF. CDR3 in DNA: TGCGCCCCGCCGGGGCCAGGGTACACTGAAGCTTTCTTT. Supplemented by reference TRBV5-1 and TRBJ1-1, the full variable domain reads KAGVTQTPRYLIKTRGQQVTLSCSPISGHRSVSWYQQTPGQGLQFLFEYFSETQRNKGNFPGRFSGRQFSNSRSEMNVSTLELGDSALYLCAPPGPGYTEAFFGQGTRLTVV.